These 26 T cell receptor beta chains were sequenced from one sample in a study of cytomegalovirus exposure and HLA in healthy donors. Profiling relied on immunoSEQ multiplex PCR, and the TCRdb table lists in-frame clones only, not all of them. The table has 110,000 to 150,000 clones, 94% seen once. Sequences were obtained from PBMCs. The source of these receptors is a man younger than 30 in good health and CMV-seropositive.

The chain recombines TRBV5-4 with TRBJ1-2; D gene unclear. Germline V gene sequence: CDR1 SGHNT, CDR2 YYREEE (reference sequence). Trimming stripped 5 bases from V and 4 bases from J, with 18 bases between. CDR3 length: 15 residues. CDR3 residues: CASSPGPRRAYGYTF. The CDR3 nucleotides read TGTGCCAGCAGTCCCGGCCCAAGGAGGGCCTATGGCTACACCTTC.

This sequence joins TRBV6-1 and TRBJ2-7; D not certain. Trimming pared 0 bases from V and 3 bases from J, leaving 12 bases between. The CDR3 has 15 residues. Germline CDR1 MNHNS, CDR2 SASEGT. The CDR3 region has the DNA TGTGCCAGCAGTGAAGCTTACAGTAATTTCTACGAGCAGTACTTC. As protein: CASSEAYSNFYEQYF.

This clone appeared once. The CDR3 bases are TGTGCCAGCACCCCGGGACAGCCTAATGAAAAACTGTTTTTT. Its protein is CASTPGQPNEKLFF. The chain joins TRBV28 to TRBJ1-4, with 7 nucleotides matching TRBD1. J was trimmed by 3 bases and V by 7 bases; bases with no gene match: 5. Looked up from germline, CDR1 is MDHEN and CDR2 is SYDVKM. The CDR3 extends over 14 amino acids. Variable domain in full (rest from reference TRBV28 and TRBJ1-4): DVKVTQSSRYLVKRTGEKVFLECVQDMDHENMFWYRQDPGLGLRLIYFSYDVKMKEKGDIPEGYSVSREKKERFSLILESASTNQTSMYLCASTPGQPNEKLFFGSGTQLSVL.

This chain uses TRBV23-1 with TRBJ1-5, with TRBD1 as a possible D gene (5 bases). TRBV23-1 is annotated as an ORF whose role is uncertain. This CDR3 comprises 17 residues. Trimming cost V 7 bases and J 6 bases, with 25 bases left between them. The CDR3 sequence is CASTRGPGRGGSQPQHF. Written as DNA, the CDR3 is TGCGCCAGCACTCGAGGTCCGGGACGGGGAGGGAGTCAGCCCCAGCATTTT.

The chain couples TRBV28 to TRBJ2-7; 12 bases agree with TRBD2. The ends lost 4 bases at V and 7 bases at J; junction bases unmatched: 20. This CDR3 is 19 amino acids long. The V gene's germline CDR1 is MDHEN and CDR2 SYDVKM. Here the CDR3 DNA reads TGTGCCAGCAGTTCCCCCCTAGATCTAGCGGGAGGGCCCCAGGGGGAGCAGTACTTC. Its protein is CASSSPLDLAGGPQGEQYF.

The chain carries TRBV7-3 and TRBJ2-5; maybe TRBD1 (5 bases). The CDR3 consists of 13 residues. Deletions cut 3 bases from V and 3 bases from J, with 8 bases between. Germline V gene sequence: CDR1 SGHTA, CDR2 FQGTGA. Here the CDR3 reads CASSFGREETQYF. The CDR3 DNA reads as TGTGCCAGCAGCTTCGGCAGGGAAGAGACCCAGTACTTC. Supplemented by reference TRBV7-3 and TRBJ2-5, the full variable domain reads GAGVSQTPSNKVTEKGKYVELRCDPISGHTALYWYRQSLGQGPEFLIYFQGTGAADDSGLPNDRFFAVRPEGSVSTLKIQRTERGDSAVYLCASSFGREETQYFGPGTRLLVL.

This rearrangement joins TRBV6-5 to TRBJ1-6; D uncertain. The germline CDR1 and CDR2 sequences are MNHEY and SVGAGI. CDR3 size: 13 residues. Trimming shortened V by 3 bases and J by 11 bases, and 11 bases separated the two germline ends. The CDR3 DNA is TGTGCCAGCAGTTATGGAGGTAACGCACCCCTCCACTTT. It yields the protein CASSYGGNAPLHF.

Note on this clone: The junction and the germline gene differ at one end; a read error may be behind it. V usage is TRBV7-7 and J usage is TRBJ2-5, with D perhaps matching TRBD2 (5 bases). The CDR3 is 13 amino acids. Germline V gene lookup returns CDR1 SSHAT and CDR2 FNYEAQ (reference sequence). The CDR3 nucleotides are TGTGCTAGCAGCAGGACTGTCCAAGAGACCCAGTACTTC. As protein: CASSRTVQETQYF. The full variable domain, its missing parts supplied by reference TRBV7-7 and TRBJ2-5, is GAGVSQSPRYKVTKRGQDVTLRCDPISSHATLYWYQQALGQGPEFLTYFNYEAQPDKSGLPSDRFSAERPEGSISTLTIQRTEQRDSAMYRCASSRTVQETQYFGPGTRLLVL.

This clone was picked up one time. This chain joins TRBV27 and TRBJ1-4, with D possibly TRBD1 on 6 matching bases. The length of the CDR3 is 15 residues. Germline loops: CDR1 MNHEY, CDR2 SMNVEV (reference sequence). The V gene lost 6 bases and the J gene lost 4 bases, with 15 bases spanning the gap. The CDR3: CASSRWTAINEKLFF. The CDR3, as DNA: TGTGCCAGCAGCAGATGGACAGCTATTAATGAAAAACTGTTTTTT.

The rearrangement uses TRBV19 and TRBJ2-7; 9 bases line up with TRBD2. Germline trimming cut 1 base from V and 7 bases from J; bases unmatched to any gene: 5. Germline CDR1 is LNHDA and CDR2 is SQIVND (reference sequence). The CDR3 spans 14 residues. This CDR3 is CASSIVWLAGEQYF. The CDR3 region has the DNA TGTGCCAGTAGTATAGTTTGGCTAGCGGGAGAGCAGTACTTC. Full variable domain (rest looked up from reference TRBV19 and TRBJ2-7): DGGITQSPKYLFRKEGQNVTLSCEQNLNHDAMYWYRQDPGQGLRLIYYSQIVNDFQKGDIAEGYSVSREKKESFPLTVTSAQKNPTAFYLCASSIVWLAGEQYFGPGTRLTVT.

The rearrangement joins TRBV19 to TRBJ2-1, with TRBD2 matching 8 bases. The J segment lost 5 bases and the V segment lost 5 bases, leaving 8 bases of the junction unmatched. Looked up from germline, CDR1 is LNHDA and CDR2 is SQIVND (reference sequence). This CDR3 is 15 amino acids long. Here the CDR3 reads CASSLSAGVNNEQFF. CDR3 coding DNA: TGTGCCAGTAGTCTGTCAGCGGGAGTTAACAATGAGCAGTTCTTC.

This clone was counted a few times. The CDR3 here is CASSTRQGGSGNTIYF. DNA for the CDR3: TGTGCCAGCAGCACCAGACAGGGAGGCTCTGGAAACACCATATATTTT. V is TRBV7-6 and J is TRBJ1-3; 7 bases match TRBD1. With V trimmed by 5 bases and J by 0 bases, 7 bases remained unmatched. The CDR3 length is 16 residues. Germline V CDR1 and CDR2: SGHVS, FNYEAQ.

The chain has TRBV5-1 and TRBJ2-7, with TRBD1 as a possible D gene (6 bases). In germline, CDR1 is SGHRS, CDR2 YFSETQ. V lost 4 bases, J lost 7 bases, and 15 bases lay in between. This CDR3 is built from 13 residues. The CDR3 nucleotides are TGCGCCAGCAGCCTCCGGGCCCAGGGGGAGCAGTACTTC. It yields the protein CASSLRAQGEQYF.

The chain links TRBV28 to TRBJ2-5; D gene ambiguous. The CDR3 has 14 residues. Germline CDR1 reads MDHEN; CDR2 reads SYDVKM. V lost 3 bases and J 1 base, leaving 9 bases between the germline ends. This chain's CDR3 is CASSFRSVQETQYF. The DNA of the CDR3 is TGTGCCAGCAGTTTTCGGTCTGTCCAAGAGACCCAGTACTTC.

V and J are TRBV11-2 and TRBJ2-7; the match to TRBD2 covers 7 bases. Trimming took 6 bases from V and 2 from J; bases not matched to a gene: 7. CDR3 length: 14 residues. Germline assignment: CDR1 SGHAT and CDR2 FQNNGV. The CDR3 loop is CASSQSGMPYEQYF. The CDR3 bases are TGTGCCAGCAGTCAAAGCGGGATGCCCTACGAGCAGTACTTC.

The chain uses TRBV27 and TRBJ2-7; D is unresolved. Trimming took off 2 bases at V and 4 bases at J, with 15 bases between the two ends. This CDR3 is built from 15 residues. Germline CDR1 reads MNHEY; CDR2 reads SMNVEV (reference sequence). CDR3 sequence reads: CASSLNSVGSYEQYF. The DNA of the CDR3 is TGTGCCAGCAGTTTAAATAGTGTCGGGTCTTACGAGCAGTACTTC.

This clone was picked up one time. It is unclear where the CDR3 begins or ends on the DNA, so no DNA is shown, and the CDR3 is as TCRdb lists it. The chain combines TRBV5-1 with TRBJ2-5; TRBD2, the D gene given by the table, was not confirmed from the DNA. CDR1 is SGHRS and CDR2 is YFSETQ in the germline V gene. Inclusive of both ends, the CDR3 amounts to 15 amino acids. The CDR3 reads CASSLGVAGGIGEYF.

The chain carries TRBV27 and TRBJ2-1, with 13 bases aligning to TRBD2. The trim removed 7 bases at V and 13 bases at J, leaving 4 bases unmatched. The germline gives CDR1 MNHEY, CDR2 SMNVEV (reference sequence). This CDR3 spans 12 amino acids. CDR3 bases: TGTGCCAGCAAGACTAGCGGGAGGAGACAGTTCTTC. This gives the protein CASKTSGRRQFF.

The gene calls are TRBV28 and TRBJ2-7; the D gene is possibly TRBD1 (6 bases). V lost 3 bases and J 2 bases, leaving 8 bases between the germline ends. The CDR3 extends over 13 amino acids. Germline lookup yields CDR1 MDHEN and CDR2 SYDVKM. As DNA, the CDR3 is TGTGCCAGCAGTTTCAGGGGTACCTACGAGCAGTACTTC. Translating it yields CASSFRGTYEQYF.

The chain combines TRBV7-2 with TRBJ1-3; D might be TRBD1 (5 bases). This CDR3 is 14 amino acids long. V was trimmed by 3 bases and J by 0 bases, leaving 6 bases between them. Germline CDR1 reads SGHTA; CDR2 reads FQGNSA. In nucleotides, the CDR3 is TGTGCCAGCAGCTTGGGGGGCTCTGGAAACACCATATATTTT. It translates to CASSLGGSGNTIYF.

The chain is built from TRBV18 and TRBJ2-7; 10 nucleotides match TRBD1. CDR1 and CDR2 from the germline V gene are KGHSH and LQKENI. This CDR3 spans 14 amino acids. V dropped 3 bases and J dropped 5; count of bases not matched to a gene: 4. DNA for the CDR3: TGTGCCAGCTCACCTGGGACAGGGGACCACGAGCAGTACTTC. This gives the protein CASSPGTGDHEQYF. The full variable domain, rest sourced from reference TRBV18 and TRBJ2-7, is NAGVMQNPRHLVRRRGQEARLRCSPMKGHSHVYWYRQLPEEGLKFMVYLQKENIIDESGMPKERFSAEFPKEGPSILRIQQVVRGDSAAYFCASSPGTGDHEQYFGPGTRLTVT.

This chain uses TRBV5-8 with TRBJ2-7; 7 nucleotides align to TRBD1. The V segment lost 3 bases and the J segment 0 bases; nucleotides outside the gene matches: 3. The CDR3 sequence is 14 residues long. The germline V gene has CDR1 SGHTS and CDR2 YDEGEE. Written as DNA, the CDR3 is TGTGCCAGCAGCTCCGGGACAGACTCCTACGAGCAGTACTTC. Its translation: CASSSGTDSYEQYF.

The chain couples TRBV30 to TRBJ2-1; TRBD2 is a possible D gene (6 bases). Germline V gene sequence: CDR1 GTSNPN, CDR2 SVGIG (reference sequence). V lost 3 bases and J 6 bases, leaving 18 bases between the germline ends. The CDR3 length is 15 residues. CDR3 nucleotides: TGTGCCTGGAGCAACGGACTGCCCGGGAGCAATGAGCAGTTCTTC. Protein sequence: CAWSNGLPGSNEQFF. Full variable domain (missing parts from reference TRBV30 and TRBJ2-1): SQTIHQWPATLVQPVGSPLSLECTVEGTSNPNLYWYRQAAGRGLQLLFYSVGIGQISSEVPQNLSASRPQDRQFILSSKKLLLSDSGFYLCAWSNGLPGSNEQFFGPGTRLTVL.

The V and J genes are TRBV7-9 and TRBJ1-1; 9 bases are a match to TRBD1. Per germline, CDR1 SEHNR and CDR2 FQNEAQ (reference sequence). V was pared by 5 bases and J by 4 bases, with 5 bases of the junction left unmatched. The CDR3 runs 14 residues. CDR3 amino acids: CASSLQGATTEAFF. The CDR3 nucleotides are TGTGCCAGCAGCCTACAGGGGGCGACCACTGAAGCTTTCTTT.

The chain links TRBV5-6 to TRBJ1-4, with 9 bases fitting TRBD1. Germline assignment: CDR1 SGHDT and CDR2 YYEEEE. V lost 2 bases and J lost 8; bases outside the gene matches: 7. The CDR3 is 15 residues long. Here the CDR3 reads CASSFLGTGSEKLFF. For the CDR3, the DNA is TGTGCCAGCAGCTTCCTCGGGACAGGGTCGGAAAAACTGTTTTTT.

This chain uses TRBV18 with TRBJ2-6; a weak D match, TRBD1 (6 bases). CDR1 is KGHSH and CDR2 is LQKENI in the germline V gene. The CDR3 runs 18 residues. Trimming stripped 4 bases from V and 0 bases from J, with 16 bases between. The CDR3 DNA is TGTGCCAGCTCACAAACAGGGAACCCAAGCTCTGGGGCCAACGTCCTGACTTTC. Protein sequence: CASSQTGNPSSGANVLTF.